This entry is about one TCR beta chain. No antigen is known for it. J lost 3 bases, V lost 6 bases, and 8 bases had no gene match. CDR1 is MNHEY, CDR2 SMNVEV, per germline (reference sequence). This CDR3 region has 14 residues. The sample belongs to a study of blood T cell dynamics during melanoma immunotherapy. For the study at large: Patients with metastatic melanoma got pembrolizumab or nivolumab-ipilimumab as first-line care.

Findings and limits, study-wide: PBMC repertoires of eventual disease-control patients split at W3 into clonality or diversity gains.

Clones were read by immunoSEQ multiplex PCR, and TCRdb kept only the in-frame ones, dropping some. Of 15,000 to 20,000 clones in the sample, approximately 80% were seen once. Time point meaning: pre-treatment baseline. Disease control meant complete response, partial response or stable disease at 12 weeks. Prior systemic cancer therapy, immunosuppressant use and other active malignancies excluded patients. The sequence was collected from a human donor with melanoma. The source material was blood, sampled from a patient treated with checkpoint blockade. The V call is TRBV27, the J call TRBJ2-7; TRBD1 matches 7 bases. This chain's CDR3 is CASSPQGINYEQYF. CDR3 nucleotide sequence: TGTGCCAGCAGCCCACAGGGGATTAACTACGAGCAGTACTTC.